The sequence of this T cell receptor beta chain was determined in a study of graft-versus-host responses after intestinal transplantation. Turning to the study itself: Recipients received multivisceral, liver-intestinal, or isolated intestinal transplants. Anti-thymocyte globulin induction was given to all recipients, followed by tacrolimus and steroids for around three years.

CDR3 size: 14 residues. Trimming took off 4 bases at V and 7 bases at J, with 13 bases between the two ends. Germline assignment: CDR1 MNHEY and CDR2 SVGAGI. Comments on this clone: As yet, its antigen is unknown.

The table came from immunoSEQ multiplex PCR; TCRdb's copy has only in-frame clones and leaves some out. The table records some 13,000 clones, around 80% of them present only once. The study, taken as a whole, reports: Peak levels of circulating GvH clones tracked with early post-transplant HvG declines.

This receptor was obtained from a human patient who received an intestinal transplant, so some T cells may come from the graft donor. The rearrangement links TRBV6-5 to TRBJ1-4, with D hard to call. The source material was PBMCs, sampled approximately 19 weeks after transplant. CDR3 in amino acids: CASSSDPRGEKLFF. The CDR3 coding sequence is TGTGCCAGCAGTTCGGACCCTCGGGGTGAAAAACTGTTTTTT.